The sequence of this TCR beta chain was determined in a study of cytomegalovirus exposure and HLA in healthy donors. The overall study: Approximately 190 million T cells yielded around 100 million unique TCR beta sequences, as an earlier analysis found. Study observations and caveats: The study put 150 or so TCR beta chains on its list as cytomegalovirus-associated.

V was pared by 5 bases and J by 4 bases, with 6 bases between. The CDR3 has 12 amino acids. Germline-derived CDR1 and CDR2 are SGHDN and FVKESK. With 60 Vbeta and 13 Jbeta primers, the PCR was carried out. Sequencing was performed with immunoSEQ multiplex PCR; in TCRdb, only in-frame clones are kept and a portion is missing. Among roughly 170,000 clones listed, 83% were seen once. This clone was seen a handful of times. Antigen specificity is unknown. The donors, nominally healthy at sampling, likely had unrecorded immune exposures. Material: PBMCs. The sequence was collected from a middle-aged man in good health and CMV-seronegative. The chain has TRBV14 and TRBJ2-1; no clear D. The CDR3 protein is CASSDWYNEQFF. CDR3 in DNA: TGTGCCAGCAGCGACTGGTACAATGAGCAGTTCTTC.